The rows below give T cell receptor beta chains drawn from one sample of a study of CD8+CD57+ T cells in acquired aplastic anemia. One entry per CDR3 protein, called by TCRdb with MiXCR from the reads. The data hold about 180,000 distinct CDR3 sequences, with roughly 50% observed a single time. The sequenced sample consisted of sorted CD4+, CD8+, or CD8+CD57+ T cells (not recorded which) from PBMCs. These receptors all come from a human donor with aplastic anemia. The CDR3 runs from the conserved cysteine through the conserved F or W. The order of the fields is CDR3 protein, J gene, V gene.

CSFRETGLQETQYF	TRBJ2-5	TRBV29-1
CASSEGTGRYQPQHF	TRBJ1-5	TRBV6-1
CASSLTRFGETQYF	TRBJ2-5	TRBV5-1
CASSSYTSGANVLTF	TRBJ2-6	TRBV6-5
CASSKQGTREKLFF	TRBJ1-4	TRBV19
CASSQYGQGSTGELFF	TRBJ2-2	TRBV5-1
CSAERGGVSEQYF	TRBJ2-7	TRBV20-1
CSVVRLGGETQYF	TRBJ2-5	TRBV29-1
CASSWDRGQPQHF	TRBJ1-5	TRBV25-1
CSVDPGQGITDTQYF	TRBJ2-3	TRBV29-1
CASSLKLGPEAFF	TRBJ1-1	TRBV7-8
CSAQGRGYEQYF	TRBJ2-7	TRBV20-1
CATSDLEGQINYEQYF	TRBJ2-7	TRBV24-1
CASRGDSIKSEAFF	TRBJ1-1	TRBV25-1
CASSRGLLNYGYTF	TRBJ1-2	TRBV19
CASSVGAVAFF	TRBJ1-1	TRBV9
CARAGLAGGPIETQYF	TRBJ2-5	TRBV2
CAGTRDRGVGEQSF	TRBJ2-1	TRBV11-2
CASQQSAYSNQPQHF	TRBJ1-5	TRBV2
CASSQEHSITEAFF	TRBJ1-1	TRBV3-1
CASRIQGAGNQPQHF	TRBJ1-5	TRBV6-1
CAIGFAQDQPQHF	TRBJ1-5	TRBV10-3
CSARPLDRVTNTIYF	TRBJ1-3	TRBV20-1
CASSLGPANEQFF	TRBJ2-1	TRBV7-2
CASGLENSPLHF	TRBJ1-6	TRBV12-5
CASSFRTGTSEQYF	TRBJ2-7	TRBV5-1
CASSSEGGAQYF	TRBJ2-5	TRBV7-8
CASSQVSAGGRPSTDTQYF	TRBJ2-3	TRBV3-1
CASPLPGEQYF	TRBJ2-7	TRBV19
CSAMESGNSPLHF	TRBJ1-6	TRBV20-1
CAIGWGMNTGELFF	TRBJ2-2	TRBV10-3
CSATDTYNEQFF	TRBJ2-1	TRBV20-1
CASSTERSYNSPLHF	TRBJ1-6	TRBV19
CASISDSVGNTIYF	TRBJ1-3	TRBV6-4
CASRGQWNTEAFF	TRBJ1-1	TRBV7-2
CATSRNAGVLETQCF	TRBJ2-5	TRBV15
CSANPRDRINYGYTF	TRBJ1-2	TRBV20-1
CASSPTPSGLKNIQYF	TRBJ2-4	TRBV25-1
CASRLTVNSYEQYF	TRBJ2-7	TRBV19
CASSPQTATETQYF	TRBJ2-5	TRBV6-1
CASSLGGGPSYEQYF	TRBJ2-7	TRBV11-3
CASSPRPGTGRDTQYF	TRBJ2-3	TRBV9
CASRSQGIEDGYTF	TRBJ1-2	TRBV19
CASSYSPTYEQYF	TRBJ2-7	TRBV6-5
CASRPQGYGHTEAFF	TRBJ1-1	TRBV19
CASSPPKGADLRRGYTF	TRBJ1-2	TRBV28
CSARDPGLGTDTQYF	TRBJ2-3	TRBV20-1
CASRGTDSYEQYF	TRBJ2-7	TRBV2
CASSFWVIGSSYEQYF	TRBJ2-7	TRBV28
CASSSGRSGTGVSEQYF	TRBJ2-7	TRBV5-4
CASSAGTGNTGELFF	TRBJ2-2	TRBV2
CATSDTGTADGGYTF	TRBJ1-2	TRBV24-1
CASSQVRKSYEQYF	TRBJ2-7	TRBV14
CASTTRGGLVDTQYF	TRBJ2-3	TRBV11-1
CATSRDPQGQGGYTF	TRBJ1-2	TRBV15
CATSREGTGAYEQYF	TRBJ2-7	TRBV15
CATSEHSGEQYF	TRBJ2-7	TRBV24-1
CASRGLAGADNEQFF	TRBJ2-1	TRBV19